The 21 T cell receptor beta chains listed next were all sequenced from one sample in a study of cytomegalovirus exposure and HLA in healthy donors (dated by TCRdb to 2015 to 2018). The library was made by the immunoSEQ multiplex PCR assay. The multiplex PCR relied on a mix of 60 forward primers for TCR Vbeta segments and 13 reverse primers for TCR Jbeta segments. TCRdb limited this immuneACCESS table to in-frame rearrangements with V and J called. A share of clones is missing; checked studies link under half to unresolved V genes, and the rest is unexplained. This sample is represented by around 140,000 clones; around 79% of them were singletons. The top ten clonotypes cover over 1.3% of the sample. Sequencing used PBMCs. Receptors originate from a woman in her thirties or forties in good health and CMV-seronegative.

The J gene is TRBJ1-1, the V gene TRBV7-9; D is unresolved. Germline values: CDR1 SEHNR, CDR2 FQNEAQ (reference sequence). This CDR3 comprises 13 residues. V dropped 1 base and J dropped 5 bases, with 8 bases sitting between them. The CDR3 DNA sequence: TGTGCCAGCAGCTTAGAGCGACGGACTGAAGCTTTCTTT. Encoded protein: CASSLERRTEAFF.

The V call is TRBV19, the J call TRBJ1-2, with 7 bases that match TRBD1. CDR1 and CDR2 from the germline V gene are LNHDA and SQIVND (reference sequence). The CDR3 loop spans 15 amino acids. The junction had 10 bases not matched to a gene; V was cut back by 7 bases and J by 2 bases. The CDR3 here is CASTSPGQANYGYTF. In DNA, the CDR3 is TGTGCCAGTACCTCCCCCGGACAGGCAAACTATGGCTACACCTTC.

Regarding this clone: One end of the junction varies from germline; a read error may be responsible. The J gene is TRBJ2-3, the V gene TRBV4-1; TRBD2 matches at 8 bases. The CDR3 contains 16 residues. Germline CDR1 and CDR2: MGHRA and YSYEKL. The CDR3 spells CANSQVKVAGPDTQYF. CDR3 nucleotides: TGCGCCAACAGCCAAGTCAAAGTAGCGGGGCCAGATACGCAGTATTTT.

This chain connects TRBV6-5 to TRBJ1-2; TRBD1 aligns across 7 bases. Germline values: CDR1 MNHEY, CDR2 SVGAGI. V shed 10 bases, J shed 4 bases, and the junction held 15 bases outside the gene matches. This CDR3 has 15 residues. DNA of the CDR3: TGTGCCACTAAAACAGGGGCCCAGGCTAGCTATGGCTACACCTTC. It specifies CATKTGAQASYGYTF.

The rearrangement uses TRBV4-1 and TRBJ1-1, with D possibly being TRBD1 (5 bases). Germline V gene lookup returns CDR1 MGHRA and CDR2 YSYEKL. V was shortened by 1 base and J by 2 bases, with 17 bases between the two germline ends. The length of the CDR3 is 17 residues. The CDR3 loop is CASSQVPTGGGNTEAFF. The CDR3 nucleotides read TGCGCCAGCAGCCAAGTGCCTACCGGGGGTGGAAACACTGAAGCTTTCTTT.

The genes are TRBV4-3 and TRBJ2-3, with D possibly TRBD2 on 6 matching bases. V was trimmed by 2 bases and J by 2 bases, leaving 14 bases between them. Per germline, CDR1 LGHNA and CDR2 YSLEER. The CDR3 is 16 amino acids. The CDR3 is CASSQLGGLPTDTQYF. CDR3 DNA: TGCGCCAGCAGCCAATTGGGGGGTCTCCCCACAGATACGCAGTATTTT.

V and J are TRBV6-5 and TRBJ1-1, with a weak D call TRBD1 (5 bases). From germline, CDR1 is MNHEY and CDR2 SVGAGI. V was cut by 2 bases and J by 1 base, with 5 bases left in between. The CDR3 loop spans 13 amino acids. The CDR3 region has the DNA TGTGCCAGCAGTTACAGGGGGAACACTGAAGCTTTCTTT. Its translation is CASSYRGNTEAFF.

The CDR3: CASNPGLAGGVITDTQYF. DNA for the CDR3: TGTGCCAGCAACCCGGGACTAGCGGGGGGCGTTATCACAGATACGCAGTATTTT. V is TRBV5-4 and J is TRBJ2-3; TRBD2 matches at 15 bases. V trimming: 6 bases; J trimming: 2 bases; junction bases outside the gene matches: 10. This CDR3 contains 18 residues. Germline CDR1 and CDR2: SGHNT and YYREEE (reference sequence).

The chain combines TRBV6-5 with TRBJ1-3; D unclear. The CDR3 consists of 14 residues. From germline, CDR1 is MNHEY and CDR2 SVGAGI. The V and J ends lost 2 bases and 7 bases respectively, with 12 bases between them. The CDR3 coding sequence is TGTGCCAGCAGTTACCGTCGGTCGGGGAACACCATATATTTT. Protein: CASSYRRSGNTIYF.

V usage is TRBV7-2 and J usage is TRBJ2-7; possibly TRBD2 for D (5 bases). Looked up from germline, CDR1 is SGHTA and CDR2 is FQGNSA. The CDR3 is made up of 15 amino acids. With 1 base removed from V and 2 bases from J, the gap between germline ends came to 12 bases. Here the CDR3 reads CASSLVVGSAYEQYF. The CDR3 coding sequence is TGTGCCAGCAGCTTAGTAGTTGGGAGTGCCTACGAGCAGTACTTC.

This clone was observed a handful of times. A junction boundary mismatches the germline segment, possibly from a read error. The chain joins TRBV7-9 to TRBJ2-7; TRBD1 agrees at 7 bases. The CDR3 length is 14 residues. Germline assignment: CDR1 SEHNR and CDR2 FQNEAQ (reference sequence). The CDR3 is CSSSSPGQSYEQYF. In nucleotides, the CDR3 is TGTTCCAGCAGCTCCCCGGGACAGTCCTACGAGCAGTACTTC.

This chain uses TRBV2 with TRBJ1-3; D is unresolved. CDR3 length: 13 residues. CDR1 SNHLY and CDR2 FYNNEI come from the germline V gene. Trimming pared 3 bases from V and 4 bases from J, leaving 7 bases between. The CDR3 here is CASSEAGGNTIYF. The CDR3 nucleotides read TGTGCCAGCAGTGAGGCGGGGGGAAACACCATATATTTT.

This clone has just one count. The chain links TRBV25-1 to TRBJ2-7; D possibly corresponds to TRBD2 (7 bases). The CDR3 length is 15 residues. The V end lost 1 base, the J end lost 4 bases, and 14 bases lay between the germline ends. The germline V gene encodes CDR1 MGHDK and CDR2 SYGVNS. The CDR3 protein is CASSELEGGFYEQYF. The CDR3 region has the DNA TGTGCCAGCAGTGAATTGGAGGGGGGGTTTTACGAGCAGTACTTC.

This chain connects TRBV10-3 to TRBJ2-7; TRBD1 aligns across 8 bases. Germline loops: CDR1 ENHRY, CDR2 SYGVKD. After removal of 0 bases from V and 1 base from J, the junction contained 8 bases not matched to a gene. The CDR3 spans 17 residues. DNA for the CDR3: TGTGCCATCAGTGAGTCGTCAGGGGGCAACCCTTCCTACGAGCAGTACTTC. Translated, it gives CAISESSGGNPSYEQYF.

The chain links TRBV7-9 to TRBJ1-2; D is unresolved. Germline CDR1 and CDR2: SEHNR and FQNEAQ (reference sequence). V was clipped by 4 bases and J by 8 bases, with 14 bases between them. This CDR3 spans 13 amino acids. CDR3 sequence reads: CASSSGGVWGYTF. The CDR3 coding sequence is TGTGCCAGCAGCTCGGGCGGGGTCTGGGGCTACACCTTC.

J is TRBJ2-5 and V is TRBV6-1, with 8 bases that match TRBD1. The CDR3 consists of 10 residues. With 6 bases clipped from V and 14 bases from J, the junction kept 5 bases outside the gene matches. CDR1 and CDR2 from the germline V gene are MNHNS and SASEGT. Here the CDR3 reads CASRGTGQYF. The CDR3, as DNA: TGTGCCAGCAGGGGGACAGGCCAATACTTC.

J is TRBJ1-2 and V is TRBV7-9; tentative D call: TRBD1 (5 bases). The CDR3 sequence is 14 residues long. Looked up from germline, CDR1 is SEHNR and CDR2 is FQNEAQ (reference sequence). Trimming pared 2 bases from V and 4 bases from J, leaving 11 bases between. CDR3 bases: TGTGCCAGCAGCTTATACGGGGGTAGCTATGGCTACACCTTC. This translates into CASSLYGGSYGYTF.

The chain uses TRBV29-1 and TRBJ1-1, with TRBD1 as a possible D gene (6 bases). There are 13 residues in the CDR3. Germline values: CDR1 SQVTM, CDR2 ANQGSEA. The ends were cut back, 4 bases at V and 4 bases at J, with 13 bases in the middle. The chain's CDR3 is CSVAYRAGTEAFF. CDR3 in DNA: TGCAGCGTTGCTTACAGGGCTGGCACTGAAGCTTTCTTT.

In this sample, this clone turned up once. This chain links TRBV19 with TRBJ2-3; D gene unclear. V lost 6 bases and J 4 bases, leaving 11 bases between the germline ends. Germline assignment: CDR1 LNHDA and CDR2 SQIVND (reference sequence). This CDR3 has 13 residues. The CDR3 nucleotides read TGTGCCAGTAGAATACTCACTCCAGATACGCAGTATTTT. This gives the protein CASRILTPDTQYF.

Concerning this clone: Distinct nucleotide sequences in the sample also encode this CDR3. This rearrangement joins TRBV5-1 to TRBJ2-7, with a tentative D call TRBD2 (5 bases). Germline lookup yields CDR1 SGHRS and CDR2 YFSETQ. CDR3 length: 12 amino acids. V was shortened by 3 bases and J by 2 bases, with 6 bases between the two germline ends. The CDR3 DNA reads TGCGCCAGCAGCTCCGGGGCCTACGAGCAGTACTTC. It yields the protein CASSSGAYEQYF.

This clone came up once. This sequence joins TRBV29-1 and TRBJ2-7, with 9 bases aligning to TRBD1. V shed 5 bases, J shed 6 bases, and the junction held 5 bases outside the gene matches. Looked up from germline, CDR1 is SQVTM and CDR2 is ANQGSEA. This CDR3 region has 12 residues. The CDR3 bases are TGCAGCGTTCAAGGGACAGGGCGCGAGCAGTACTTC. Translation gives CSVQGTGREQYF.